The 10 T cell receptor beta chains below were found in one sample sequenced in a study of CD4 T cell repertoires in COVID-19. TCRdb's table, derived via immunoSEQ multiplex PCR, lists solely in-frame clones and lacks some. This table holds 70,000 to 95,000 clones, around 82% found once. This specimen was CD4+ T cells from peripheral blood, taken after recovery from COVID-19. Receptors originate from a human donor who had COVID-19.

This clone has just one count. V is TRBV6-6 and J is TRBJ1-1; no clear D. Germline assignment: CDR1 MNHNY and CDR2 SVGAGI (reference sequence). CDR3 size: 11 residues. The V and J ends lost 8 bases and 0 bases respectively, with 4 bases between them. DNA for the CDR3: TGTGCCAGCGGGGTGAACACTGAAGCTTTCTTT. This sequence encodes CASGVNTEAFF.

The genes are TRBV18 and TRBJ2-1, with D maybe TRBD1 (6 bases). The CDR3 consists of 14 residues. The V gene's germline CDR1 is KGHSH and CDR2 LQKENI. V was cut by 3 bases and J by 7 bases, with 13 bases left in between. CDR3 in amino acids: CASSPETGINEQFF. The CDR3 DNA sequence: TGTGCCAGCTCACCGGAGACAGGTATAAATGAGCAGTTCTTC.

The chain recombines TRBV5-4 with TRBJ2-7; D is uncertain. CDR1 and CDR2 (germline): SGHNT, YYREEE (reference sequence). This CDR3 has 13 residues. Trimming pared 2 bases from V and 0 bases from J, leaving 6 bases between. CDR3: CASSLVSSYEQYF. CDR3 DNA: TGTGCCAGCAGCTTAGTTTCCTCCTACGAGCAGTACTTC.

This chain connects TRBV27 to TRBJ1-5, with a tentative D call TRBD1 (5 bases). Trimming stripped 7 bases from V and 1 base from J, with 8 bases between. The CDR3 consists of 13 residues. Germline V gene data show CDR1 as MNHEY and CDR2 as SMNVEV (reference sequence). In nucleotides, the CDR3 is TGTGCCAGCACCCGGGGGAGCAATCAGCCCCAGCATTTT. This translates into CASTRGSNQPQHF.

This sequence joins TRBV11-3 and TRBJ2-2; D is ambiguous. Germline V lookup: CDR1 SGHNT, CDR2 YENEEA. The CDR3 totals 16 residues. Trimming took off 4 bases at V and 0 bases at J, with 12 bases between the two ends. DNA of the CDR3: TGTGCCAGCAGCTGGTCGGGCGGTGCGAACACCGGGGAGCTGTTTTTT. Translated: CASSWSGGANTGELFF.

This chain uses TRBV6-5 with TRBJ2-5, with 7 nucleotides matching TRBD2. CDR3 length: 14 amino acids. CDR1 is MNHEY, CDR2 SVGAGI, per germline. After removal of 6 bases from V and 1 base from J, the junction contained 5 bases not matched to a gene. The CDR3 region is CASRNLAGQETQYF. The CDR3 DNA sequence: TGTGCCAGCAGGAATTTAGCGGGCCAAGAGACCCAGTACTTC.

CDR3 amino acids: CASSATGTMGTGELFF. CDR3 sequence (DNA): TGTGCCAGCAGCGCCACCGGGACAATGGGGACCGGGGAGCTGTTTTTT. V is TRBV7-6 and J is TRBJ2-2, with D perhaps matching TRBD1 (6 bases). Germline V CDR1 and CDR2: SGHVS, FNYEAQ. The V and J ends lost 5 bases and 5 bases respectively, with 18 bases between them. This CDR3 is 16 amino acids long.

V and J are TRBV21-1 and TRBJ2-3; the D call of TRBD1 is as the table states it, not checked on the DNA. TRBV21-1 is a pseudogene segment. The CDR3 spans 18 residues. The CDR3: CASSFQSRDISIWDTQYF. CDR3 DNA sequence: TGTGCCAGCAGCTTCCAGTCCCGGGACATTTCCATATGGGATACGCAGTATTTT.

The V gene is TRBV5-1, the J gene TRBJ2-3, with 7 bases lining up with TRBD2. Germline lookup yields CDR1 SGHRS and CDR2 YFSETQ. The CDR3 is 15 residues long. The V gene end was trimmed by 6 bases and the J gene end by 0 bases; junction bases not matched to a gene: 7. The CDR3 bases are TGCGCCAGCAACGTGGGGGGGTTAAGCACAGATACGCAGTATTTT. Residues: CASNVGGLSTDTQYF.

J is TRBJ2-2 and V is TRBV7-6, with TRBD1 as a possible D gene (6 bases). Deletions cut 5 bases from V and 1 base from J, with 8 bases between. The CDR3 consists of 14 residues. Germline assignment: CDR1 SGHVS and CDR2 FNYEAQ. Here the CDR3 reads CASSKTGNTGELFF. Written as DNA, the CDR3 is TGTGCCAGCAGCAAGACAGGGAACACCGGGGAGCTGTTTTTT. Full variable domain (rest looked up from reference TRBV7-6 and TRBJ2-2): GAGVSQSPRYKVTKRGQDVALRCDPISGHVSLYWYRQALGQGPEFLTYFNYEAQQDKSGLPNDRFSAERPEGSISTLTIQRTEQRDSAMYRCASSKTGNTGELFFGEGSRLTVL.